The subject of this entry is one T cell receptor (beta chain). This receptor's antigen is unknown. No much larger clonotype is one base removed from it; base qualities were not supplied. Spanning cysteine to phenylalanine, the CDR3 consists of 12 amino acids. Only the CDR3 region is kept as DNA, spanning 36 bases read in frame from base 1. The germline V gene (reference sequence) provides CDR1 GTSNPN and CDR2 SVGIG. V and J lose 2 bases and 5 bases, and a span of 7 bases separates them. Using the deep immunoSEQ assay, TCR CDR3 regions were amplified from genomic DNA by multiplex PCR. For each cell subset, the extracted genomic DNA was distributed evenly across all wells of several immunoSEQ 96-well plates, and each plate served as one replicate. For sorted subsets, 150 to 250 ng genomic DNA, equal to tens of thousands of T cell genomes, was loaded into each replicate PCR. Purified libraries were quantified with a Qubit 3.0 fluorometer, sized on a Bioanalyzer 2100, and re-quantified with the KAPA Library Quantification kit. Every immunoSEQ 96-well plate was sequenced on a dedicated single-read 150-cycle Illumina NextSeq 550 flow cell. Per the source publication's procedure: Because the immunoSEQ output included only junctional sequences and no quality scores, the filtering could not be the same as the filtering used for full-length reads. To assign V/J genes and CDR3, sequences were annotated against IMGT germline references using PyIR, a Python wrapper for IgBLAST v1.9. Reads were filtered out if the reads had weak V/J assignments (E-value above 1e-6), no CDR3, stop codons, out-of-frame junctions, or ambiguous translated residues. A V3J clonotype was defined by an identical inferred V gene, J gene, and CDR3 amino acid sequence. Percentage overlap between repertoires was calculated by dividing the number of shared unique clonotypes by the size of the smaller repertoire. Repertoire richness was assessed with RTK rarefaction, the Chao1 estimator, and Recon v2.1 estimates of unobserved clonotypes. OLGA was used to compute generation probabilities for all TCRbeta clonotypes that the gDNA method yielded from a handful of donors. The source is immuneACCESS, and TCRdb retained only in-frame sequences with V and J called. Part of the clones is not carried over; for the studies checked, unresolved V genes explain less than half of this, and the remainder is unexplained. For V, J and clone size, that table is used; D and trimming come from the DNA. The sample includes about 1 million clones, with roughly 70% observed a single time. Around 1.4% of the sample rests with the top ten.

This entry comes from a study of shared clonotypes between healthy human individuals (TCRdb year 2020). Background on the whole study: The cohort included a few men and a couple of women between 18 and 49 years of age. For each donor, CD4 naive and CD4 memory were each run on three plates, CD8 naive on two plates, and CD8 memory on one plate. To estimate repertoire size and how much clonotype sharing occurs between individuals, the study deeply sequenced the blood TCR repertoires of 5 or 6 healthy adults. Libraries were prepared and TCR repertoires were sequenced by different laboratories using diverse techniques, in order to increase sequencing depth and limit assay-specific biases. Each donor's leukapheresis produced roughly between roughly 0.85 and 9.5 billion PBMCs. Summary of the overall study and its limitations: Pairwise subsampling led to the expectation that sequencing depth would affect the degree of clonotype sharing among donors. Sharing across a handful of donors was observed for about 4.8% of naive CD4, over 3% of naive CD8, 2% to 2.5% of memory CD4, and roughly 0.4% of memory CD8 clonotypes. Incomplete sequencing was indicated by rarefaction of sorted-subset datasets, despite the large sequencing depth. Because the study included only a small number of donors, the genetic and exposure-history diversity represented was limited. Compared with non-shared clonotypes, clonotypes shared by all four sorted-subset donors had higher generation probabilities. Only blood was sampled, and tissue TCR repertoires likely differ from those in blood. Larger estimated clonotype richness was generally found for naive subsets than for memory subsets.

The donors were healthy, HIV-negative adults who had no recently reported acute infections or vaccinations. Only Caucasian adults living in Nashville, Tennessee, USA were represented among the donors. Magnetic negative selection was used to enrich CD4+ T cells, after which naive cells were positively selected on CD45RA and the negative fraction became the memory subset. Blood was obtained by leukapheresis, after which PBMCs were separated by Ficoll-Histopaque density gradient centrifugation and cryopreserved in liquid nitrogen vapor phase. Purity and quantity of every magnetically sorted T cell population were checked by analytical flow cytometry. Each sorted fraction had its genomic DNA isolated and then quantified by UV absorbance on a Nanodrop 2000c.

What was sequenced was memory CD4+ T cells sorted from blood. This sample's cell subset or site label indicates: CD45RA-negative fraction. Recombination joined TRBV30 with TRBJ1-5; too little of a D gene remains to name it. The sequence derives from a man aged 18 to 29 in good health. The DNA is TGTGCCTGGAGTAAAACCGATCAGCCCCAGCATTTT. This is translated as CAWSKTDQPQHF.